This TCR beta chain is from a study of monozygotic twins with inflammatory bowel disease. This CDR3 has 16 residues. Germline values: CDR1 MDHEN, CDR2 SYDVKM. In the case of this clonotype: What it binds is unknown.

TCRdb reworked the 5' RACE reads into one entry per CDR3 protein, no DNA. This sample contains around 230,000 distinct CDR3 sequences. Study-level results: The co-twins with IBD showed lower TCRbeta diversity (inverse Simpson) than their healthy siblings.

This chain links TRBV28 with TRBJ2-1. The sequencing sample was made of blood. This receptor was taken from a human donor with ulcerative colitis or Crohn's disease, or a healthy co-twin of an affected twin (not recorded which). The CDR3 reads CASRQTDGSSYNEQFF.